This TCR beta chain came from a study of blood T cell repertoires in COVID-19. Germline-derived CDR1 and CDR2 are LGHNA and YSLEER. The CDR3 length is 17 residues. Trimming stripped 0 bases from V and 4 bases from J, with 16 bases between. Per the study methods: Amplification of reference gene primers provided the estimated nucleated cell counts. Sequencing was performed with immunoSEQ multiplex PCR; in TCRdb, only in-frame clones are kept and a portion is missing. V and J calls and clone size are those listed in that table; D and trimming were worked out from the DNA. The repertoire consists of about 190,000 clones, with 89% occurring once and the leading ten covering around 7%.

The receptor was derived from a man in his forties with acute or convalescent COVID-19. The chain combines TRBV4-3 with TRBJ2-1, with D possibly TRBD1 on 7 matching bases. Sequenced sample: peripheral blood. CDR3 residues: CASSQDKGAGGYNEQFF. CDR3 DNA sequence: TGCGCCAGCAGCCAAGATAAGGGGGCAGGGGGGTACAATGAGCAGTTCTTC.